Shown below are 27 T cell receptor beta chains from a single sample sequenced in a study of T cell responses to AZD1222 COVID-19 vaccine. The table came from immunoSEQ multiplex PCR; TCRdb's copy has only in-frame clones and leaves some out. This repertoire shows approximately 180,000 clones, about nine tenths found once; its top ten account for 2.5% to 3.5%. The input for sequencing was peripheral blood, taken on day 0 of AZD1222 vaccination. The receptors stem from an adult in good health.

This chain joins TRBV2 and TRBJ1-5; D not resolved. CDR1 SNHLY and CDR2 FYNNEI come from the germline V gene. This CDR3 is 12 amino acids long. V lost 4 bases and J 4 bases, leaving 5 bases between the germline ends. CDR3 residues: CASSVGNQPQHF. In nucleotides, the CDR3 is TGTGCCAGCAGTGTTGGGAATCAGCCCCAGCATTTT.

The chain uses TRBV12-3 or TRBV12-4 and TRBJ2-1; D is uncertain. The CDR3 is 11 amino acids. V shed 4 bases and J shed 15 bases, with 13 bases lying between them. This CDR3 reads CASSSPYSLFF. The CDR3 bases are TGTGCCAGCAGTTCTCCCTATAGTCTGTTCTTC.

A single count supports this clone. This chain links TRBV6-5 with TRBJ2-1; D is perhaps TRBD2 (5 bases). V gave up 8 bases and J gave up 12 bases, with 20 bases separating them. The CDR3 spans 13 residues. Germline assignment: CDR1 MNHEY and CDR2 SVGAGI. This chain's CDR3 is CASLGVARRVQFF. CDR3 sequence (DNA): TGTGCCAGCCTGGGAGTAGCCCGGCGGGTGCAGTTCTTC.

This rearrangement joins TRBV19 to TRBJ1-4; D not resolved. The CDR3 has 13 amino acids. Per the germline V gene, CDR1 is LNHDA and CDR2 is SQIVND (reference sequence). Between the trimmed V and J ends, which lost 6 bases and 8 bases, there was a span of 13 bases. The CDR3: CASSSSGWEKLFF. The CDR3 coding sequence is TGTGCCAGTAGCTCCAGTGGTTGGGAAAAACTGTTTTTT.

The chain uses TRBV2 and TRBJ1-3; D is perhaps TRBD1 (6 bases). The CDR3 has 14 amino acids. V shed 6 bases and J shed 0 bases, with 9 bases lying between them. From germline, CDR1 is SNHLY and CDR2 FYNNEI. The CDR3 DNA sequence: TGTGCCAGCAGCCACAGGGACTCTGGAAACACCATATATTTT. It codes for CASSHRDSGNTIYF.

The rearrangement joins TRBV4-1 to TRBJ2-5; D is ambiguous. Trimming took off 1 base at V and 5 bases at J, with 14 bases between the two ends. Germline-derived CDR1 and CDR2 are MGHRA and YSYEKL. The CDR3 consists of 15 residues. The CDR3 DNA is TGCGCCAGCAGCCAAGGGACGGGTTCGGCGGAGACCCAGTACTTC. This gives the protein CASSQGTGSAETQYF.

The gene calls are TRBV5-1 and TRBJ2-1; 8 bases map to TRBD2. With V trimmed by 0 bases and J by 5 bases, 7 bases remained unmatched. Germline V lookup: CDR1 SGHRS, CDR2 YFSETQ. CDR3 size: 16 residues. CDR3 loop: CASSLAGGAGDNEQFF. DNA for the CDR3: TGCGCCAGCAGCTTGGCCGGGGGGGCTGGCGACAATGAGCAGTTCTTC.

This clone occurred once. This chain connects TRBV3-1 (or the pseudogene TRBV3-2) to TRBJ2-1, with 9 bases identical to TRBD1. J gave up 7 bases and V 4 bases, and 8 bases lay outside the gene matches. The CDR3 runs 15 residues. Germline assignment: CDR1 LGHDT and CDR2 YNNKEL (reference sequence). CDR3 residues: CASSRGQGWGNEQFF. CDR3 DNA: TGTGCCAGCAGCCGGGGACAGGGCTGGGGGAATGAGCAGTTCTTC.

The V gene is TRBV15, the J gene TRBJ2-5; possible D gene TRBD1, 6 bases. V was shortened by 3 bases and J by 5 bases, with 19 bases between the two germline ends. This CDR3 spans 16 amino acids. Per germline, CDR1 LNHNV and CDR2 YYDKDF (reference sequence). CDR3 nucleotide sequence: TGTGCCACCAGCAGGGATGTTGGACAGCCTCCGGAGACCCAGTACTTC. Amino acid sequence: CATSRDVGQPPETQYF.

The chain is built from TRBV9 and TRBJ2-1, with D tentatively TRBD2 (6 bases). Germline lookup yields CDR1 SGDLS and CDR2 YYNGEE. The CDR3 runs 14 residues. V was clipped by 0 bases and J by 8 bases, with 12 bases between them. Here the CDR3 reads CASSVVEGGYEQFF. CDR3 nucleotide sequence: TGTGCCAGCAGCGTAGTGGAGGGCGGTTATGAGCAGTTCTTC.

The chain couples TRBV5-5 to TRBJ2-7; a possible D gene is TRBD1 (5 bases). The CDR3 is made up of 14 amino acids. Between the trimmed V and J ends, which lost 0 bases and 2 bases, there was a span of 9 bases. Germline CDR1 and CDR2: SGHKS and YYEKEE (reference sequence). The CDR3 bases are TGTGCCAGCAGCTTGGGACAGAGTACCTACGAGCAGTACTTC. Translation gives CASSLGQSTYEQYF.

Worth noting for this clone: Additional DNA sequences in this sample encode the identical CDR3. The chain is built from TRBV6-5 and TRBJ2-7; D is unresolved. This CDR3 contains 13 residues. Germline lookup yields CDR1 MNHEY and CDR2 SVGAGI. With 6 bases removed from V and 0 bases from J, the gap between germline ends came to 9 bases. CDR3 bases: TGTGCCAGCAGCCCAGGTGGCTCCTACGAGCAGTACTTC. Its translation: CASSPGGSYEQYF.

The chain joins TRBV19 to TRBJ2-3; 8 bases fit TRBD1. This CDR3 region has 15 residues. In germline, CDR1 is LNHDA, CDR2 SQIVND (reference sequence). Trimming cost V 10 bases and J 2 bases; bases outside gene matches: 11. This CDR3 reads CATTTGGWPTDTQYF. In DNA, the CDR3 is TGTGCCACCACTACAGGGGGATGGCCCACAGATACGCAGTATTTT.

This chain uses TRBV9 with TRBJ2-1, with 7 bases identical to TRBD1. The V gene's germline CDR1 is SGDLS and CDR2 YYNGEE. V gave up 2 bases and J gave up 0 bases; unmatched junction bases: 2. There are 15 residues in the CDR3. The CDR3 coding sequence is TGTGCCAGCAGCGTGGACAGGTACTCCTACAATGAGCAGTTCTTC. It specifies CASSVDRYSYNEQFF.

This clone was seen only once. The chain joins TRBV19 to TRBJ2-1; tentative D call: TRBD2 (6 bases). This CDR3 is built from 16 residues. Between the trimmed V and J ends, which lost 5 bases and 7 bases, there was a span of 21 bases. Germline V CDR1 and CDR2: LNHDA, SQIVND (reference sequence). The CDR3 is CASSPWRGSSGNEQFF. In DNA, the CDR3 is TGTGCCAGTAGTCCCTGGCGGGGCTCTTCCGGAAATGAGCAGTTCTTC.

The V and J genes are TRBV9 and TRBJ2-7, with D perhaps matching TRBD1 (6 bases). Germline CDR1 and CDR2: SGDLS and YYNGEE. The CDR3 sequence is 15 residues long. The V and J ends lost 1 base and 2 bases respectively, with 13 bases between them. Here the CDR3 reads CASSVTAGVAYEQYF. The CDR3 DNA reads as TGTGCCAGCAGCGTAACAGCAGGGGTGGCCTACGAGCAGTACTTC.

The V gene is TRBV6-2 or TRBV6-3, the J gene TRBJ1-2, with 8 bases that match TRBD1. The CDR3 is 15 residues long. Germline V gives CDR1 MNHEY, CDR2 SVGEGT. J lost 8 bases, V lost 6 bases, and 14 bases had no gene match. In DNA form, the CDR3 reads TGTGCCAGCAGCTCCCCCGCAGGGGGCTCGGGAGGCTACACCTTC. Translating gives CASSSPAGGSGGYTF.

J is TRBJ2-1 and V is TRBV7-8; D unclear. This CDR3 has 16 amino acids. Germline CDR1 reads SGHVS; CDR2 reads FQNEAQ. The V and J ends lost 1 base and 5 bases respectively, with 15 bases between them. CDR3 nucleotide sequence: TGTGCCAGCAGCTTAGTCGGTTCCCGGCTTCACAATGAGCAGTTCTTC. Translated: CASSLVGSRLHNEQFF.

In this sample, this clone turned up a few times. The chain recombines TRBV9 with TRBJ1-2, with D uncertain. With 5 bases removed from V and 0 bases from J, the gap between germline ends came to 14 bases. Germline assignment: CDR1 SGDLS and CDR2 YYNGEE. The CDR3 is made up of 15 amino acids. The CDR3, as DNA: TGTGCCAGCAGTAAGGCAACCCCGACTAACTATGGCTACACCTTC. Protein sequence: CASSKATPTNYGYTF.

The gene calls are TRBV6-5 and TRBJ1-5; 10 bases match TRBD1. Germline V gene lookup returns CDR1 MNHEY and CDR2 SVGAGI. The CDR3 has 15 residues. V lost 5 bases, J lost 6 bases, and 7 bases stayed unmatched. CDR3 bases: TGTGCCAGCAGTAGTGGGACAGGGGAAGGTCAGCCCCAGCATTTT. Its protein product is CASSSGTGEGQPQHF.

This chain links TRBV3-1 (or the pseudogene TRBV3-2) with TRBJ1-5; tentatively, D is TRBD1 (6 bases). The V and J ends lost 1 base and 5 bases respectively, with 9 bases between them. CDR1 and CDR2 (germline): LGHDT, YNNKEL (reference sequence). The CDR3 totals 14 residues. DNA of the CDR3: TGTGCCAGCAGCCAAGGAGGGGGGTATCAGCCCCAGCATTTT. Amino acid sequence: CASSQGGGYQPQHF.

This sequence joins TRBV7-2 and TRBJ1-6; possible D gene TRBD1, 5 bases. The CDR3 runs 17 residues. In germline, CDR1 is SGHTA, CDR2 FQGNSA. The V and J ends lost 2 bases and 7 bases respectively, with 18 bases between them. In nucleotides, the CDR3 is TGTGCCAGCAGCTTAATGGGAGGGGCGATGGGGAATTCACCCCTCCACTTT. It codes for CASSLMGGAMGNSPLHF. Filled out from reference TRBV7-2 and TRBJ1-6, the complete variable domain reads GAGVSQSPSNKVTEKGKDVELRCDPISGHTALYWYRQSLGQGLEFLIYFQGNSAPDKSGLPSDRFSAERTGGSVSTLTIQRTQQEDSAVYLCASSLMGGAMGNSPLHFGNGTRLTVT.

The V and J genes are TRBV28 and TRBJ1-2; 12 bases are a match to TRBD1. The germline V gene encodes CDR1 MDHEN and CDR2 SYDVKM. The CDR3 consists of 18 residues. Losses at the gene ends were 4 bases for V and 4 bases for J; bases not matched to a gene: 13. The CDR3 is CASSYLGTGGRVRYGYTF. Written as DNA, the CDR3 is TGTGCCAGCAGTTATCTCGGGACAGGGGGCAGGGTTCGCTATGGCTACACCTTC.

In nucleotides, the CDR3 is TGTGCCAGCAGCTTCGGACGGGACTATGGCTACACCTTC. Residues: CASSFGRDYGYTF. The chain links TRBV7-3 to TRBJ1-2; D unclear. The CDR3 runs 13 residues. CDR1 is SGHTA and CDR2 is FQGTGA in the germline V gene. Trimming shortened V by 3 bases and J by 3 bases, and 8 bases separated the two germline ends.

This rearrangement joins TRBV5-1 to TRBJ1-2, with D maybe TRBD1 (5 bases). Germline assignment: CDR1 SGHRS and CDR2 YFSETQ. The CDR3 length is 14 residues. V was trimmed by 0 bases and J by 1 base, leaving 7 bases between them. CDR3 DNA: TGCGCCAGCAGCTTGGGGGGCAATAACTATGGCTACACCTTC. It yields the protein CASSLGGNNYGYTF.

The chain couples TRBV4-2 to TRBJ2-5, with D possibly being TRBD2 (6 bases). Trimming removed 1 base from V and 3 bases from J, with 9 bases in between. Germline V gene lookup returns CDR1 LGHNA and CDR2 YNFKEQ. The CDR3 sequence is 14 residues long. The CDR3 is CASSQVSGEETQYF. In DNA, the CDR3 is TGTGCCAGCAGCCAAGTTTCGGGGGAAGAGACCCAGTACTTC.

The chain uses TRBV7-9 and TRBJ1-5; no firm D call. CDR3 length: 12 amino acids. V lost 1 base and J 7 bases, leaving 5 bases between the germline ends. Germline assignment: CDR1 SEHNR and CDR2 FQNEAQ (reference sequence). In DNA form, the CDR3 reads TGTGCCAGCAGCTTAGACTTACAGCCCCAGCATTTT. Translated, it gives CASSLDLQPQHF.